The rows below give T cell receptor beta chains drawn from one sample of a study of T cell repertoires in cytomegalovirus infection. TCRdb re-derived calls from the reads in MiXCR, one entry per CDR3 protein. Of hundreds of thousands of distinct CDR3 sequences listed, about 42% are singletons. The antigens of these receptors remain unknown. The sequencing here drew on cultured PBMCs, taken from culture after CMV antigen stimulation. The receptor set was obtained from a human donor in good health (CMV status not recorded). Some clones in this sample may be carry-over from other donors' samples. Both conserved end residues are part of each CDR3. A D gene is named only where the DNA matches it firmly. Some rows mark clone size as missing; the rest say once, few, many or name a class of expanded clone.

cdr3_length d_call j_call v_call clone_size cdr3_aa cdr3_nt
15 - TRBJ1-1 TRBV2 few CASRFSWGANTEAFF TGTGCCAGCAGGTTTTCATGGGGAGCGAACACTGAAGCTTTCTTT
16 TRBD2 TRBJ2-7 TRBV28 - CASSPLGGEDLYEQYF TGTGCCAGCAGTCCCCTCGGGGGGGAGGACCTCTACGAGCAGTACTTC
11 - TRBJ2-1 TRBV6-1 - CASMGAREQFF TGTGCCAGCATGGGGGCGCGTGAGCAGTTCTTC
15 TRBD2 TRBJ2-7 TRBV19 - CASSIEASGSYEQYF TGTGCCAGTAGTATAGAGGCTAGCGGTTCCTACGAGCAGTACTTC
13 - TRBJ1-6 TRBV7-2 many CASSSPGLSPLHF TGTGCCAGCAGTTCACCGGGACTTTCACCCCTCCACTTT
13 - TRBJ1-2 TRBV7-6 many CASSLERVGGYTF TGTGCCAGCAGCTTAGAACGGGTTGGTGGCTACACCTTC
16 - TRBJ2-5 TRBV7-2 - CASSTSGQGRMETQYF TGTGCCAGCAGCACTAGCGGACAGGGGCGGATGGAGACCCAGTACTTC
15 - TRBJ1-1 TRBV6-2/TRBV6-3 few CASSLGLGRNTEAFF TGTGCCAGCAGTTTGGGTTTGGGACGGAACACTGAAGCTTTCTTT
14 TRBD2 TRBJ2-3 TRBV6-2/TRBV6-3 - CASSPREGADTQYF TGTGCCAGCAGTCCCCGGGAGGGGGCAGATACGCAGTATTTT
13 - TRBJ2-2 TRBV12-3/TRBV12-4 - CASRYRNTGELFF TGTGCCAGCAGATACAGGAACACCGGGGAGCTGTTTTTT
13 - TRBJ1-1 TRBV6-6 - CASSEAGDTEAFF TGTGCCAGCAGTGAGGCAGGAGACACTGAAGCTTTCTTT
13 - TRBJ2-5 TRBV7-2 - CASSLDPRETQYF TGTGCCAGCAGCCTAGACCCCCGAGAGACCCAGTACTTC
15 - TRBJ1-6 TRBV7-8 few CASSLKGGGTSPLHF TGTGCCAGCAGCTTAAAAGGAGGGGGAACCTCACCCCTCCACTTT
11 - TRBJ1-1 TRBV6-2/TRBV6-3 - CASRLDTEAFF TGTGCCAGCAGATTAGACACTGAAGCTTTCTTT
13 - TRBJ2-7 TRBV6-1 many CASSSGPGYEQYF TGTGCCAGCAGTTCCGGGCCTGGGTACGAGCAGTACTTC
13 - TRBJ2-1 TRBV6-2/TRBV6-3 few CASSYGVYNEQFF TGTGCCAGCAGTTACGGAGTATACAATGAGCAGTTCTTC
15 TRBD1 TRBJ2-3 TRBV20-1 - CSASSGQASTDTQYF TGCAGTGCTAGCTCCGGACAGGCTAGCACAGATACGCAGTATTTT
15 TRBD1 TRBJ2-1 TRBV6-1 few CASRAGQGPYNEQFF TGTGCCAGCAGGGCCGGACAGGGTCCCTACAATGAGCAGTTCTTC
14 TRBD2 TRBJ2-7 TRBV12-3/TRBV12-4 few CASSYLAGTYEQYF TGTGCCAGCAGTTACCTAGCGGGGACCTACGAGCAGTACTTC
19 TRBD1 TRBJ1-2 TRBV15 - CATSRDWGTGSISGYGYTF TGTGCCACCAGCAGAGATTGGGGGACAGGGTCAATTTCTGGCTATGGCTACACCTTC
14 - TRBJ2-3 TRBV28 - CASSYWGRVDTQYF TGTGCCAGCAGCTACTGGGGGCGAGTGGATACGCAGTATTTT
15 - TRBJ2-6 TRBV10-3 few CAISESMSGANVLTF TGTGCCATCAGTGAGTCGATGAGTGGGGCCAACGTCCTGACTTTC
13 - TRBJ1-5 TRBV27 - CATVLRGRQPQHF TGTGCCACCGTGCTTAGGGGTAGGCAGCCCCAGCATTTT
16 TRBD2 TRBJ2-7 TRBV4-3 once CASSQELAGGLYEQYF TGCGCCAGCAGCCAAGAACTAGCGGGGGGGCTCTACGAGCAGTACTTC
15 TRBD1 TRBJ2-4 TRBV19 few CASSFRNRDRAIQYF TGTGCCAGTAGTTTCCGTAACCGGGACAGGGCCATTCAGTACTTC
13 - TRBJ1-1 TRBV6-2/TRBV6-3 few CASSYGFGTEAFF TGTGCCAGCAGTTACGGGTTTGGCACTGAAGCTTTCTTT
16 - TRBJ2-7 TRBV28 - CASSFRVSKGLYEQYF TGTGCCAGCAGTTTTAGGGTGTCGAAGGGGCTCTACGAGCAGTACTTC
13 - TRBJ1-5 TRBV19 - CAISPDRDQPQHF TGTGCCATCTCCCCGGACAGAGATCAGCCCCAGCATTTT
13 - TRBJ1-1 TRBV2 once CASRVGRNTEAFF TGTGCCAGCAGGGTCGGAAGGAACACTGAAGCTTTCTTT
16 - TRBJ2-1 TRBV19 once CASSMVEGISYNEQFF TGTGCCAGTAGTATGGTGGAGGGGATATCCTACAATGAGCAGTTCTTC
20 - TRBJ2-4 TRBV3-1 - CASSQQGLGLALLAKNIQYF TGTGCCAGCAGCCAACAGGGGTTGGGGCTAGCGCTACTAGCCAAAAACATTCAGTACTTC
14 - TRBJ1-2 TRBV19 - CASSIEDRAYGYTF TGTGCCAGTAGTATTGAGGACAGAGCTTATGGCTACACCTTC
15 - TRBJ1-1 TRBV7-2 - CASRYKGREATEAFF TGTGCCAGCAGATATAAGGGGAGAGAGGCCACTGAAGCTTTCTTT
14 - TRBJ1-3 TRBV7-8 few CASSLDSTGNTIYF TGTGCCAGCAGCTTAGACAGTACCGGAAACACCATATATTTT
12 - TRBJ2-5 TRBV29-1 - CSSGTYQETQYF TGCAGCTCAGGGACCTACCAAGAGACCCAGTACTTC
15 - TRBJ2-3 TRBV15 - CATSRVFQNTDTQYF TGTGCCACCAGCAGAGTTTTCCAGAACACAGATACGCAGTATTTT
15 - TRBJ2-3 TRBV20-1 few CSARDPQRAVDTQYF TGCAGTGCTAGAGATCCGCAGCGGGCGGTAGATACGCAGTATTTT
16 TRBD2 TRBJ2-7 TRBV11-2 - CASSLAPSGRALEQYF TGTGCCAGCAGCTTAGCCCCTAGCGGGAGGGCGCTTGAGCAGTACTTC
14 - TRBJ1-1 TRBV6-6 - CASRHNTGSPEAFF TGTGCCAGCAGACATAACACAGGGTCCCCTGAAGCTTTCTTT
15 - TRBJ2-7 TRBV7-2 few CASSLGSTGYYEQYF TGTGCCAGCAGCTTAGGGTCGACAGGCTACTACGAGCAGTACTTC